The clone carrying this T cell receptor beta chain was detected many times. This record belongs to a study of blood T cells in healthy people across ages. Isolating PBMCs gave at least 6 million of these cells per sample. Combining a sample-barcoded 5' primer with a J-beta primer mix, a second PCR ran for roughly 7 to 12 cycles. TCRdb redid the calling of the 5' RACE reads with MiXCR, one entry per CDR3 protein. The sample carries around 900,000 distinct CDR3 sequences, 29% recorded once. V lost 5 bases, J lost 3 bases, and 20 bases lay in between. Per the germline V gene, CDR1 is SGHAT and CDR2 is FQNNGV. The CDR3 is made up of 16 amino acids.

Material: blood. This chain uses TRBV11-2 with TRBJ2-7; D is possibly TRBD1 (6 bases). This clonotype was obtained from a woman aged 80 or older in good health. CDR3 amino acids: CASSPDRGRTDYEQYF. The CDR3 DNA reads as TGTGCCAGCAGCCCAGACCGAGGACGGACAGACTACGAGCAGTACTTC.